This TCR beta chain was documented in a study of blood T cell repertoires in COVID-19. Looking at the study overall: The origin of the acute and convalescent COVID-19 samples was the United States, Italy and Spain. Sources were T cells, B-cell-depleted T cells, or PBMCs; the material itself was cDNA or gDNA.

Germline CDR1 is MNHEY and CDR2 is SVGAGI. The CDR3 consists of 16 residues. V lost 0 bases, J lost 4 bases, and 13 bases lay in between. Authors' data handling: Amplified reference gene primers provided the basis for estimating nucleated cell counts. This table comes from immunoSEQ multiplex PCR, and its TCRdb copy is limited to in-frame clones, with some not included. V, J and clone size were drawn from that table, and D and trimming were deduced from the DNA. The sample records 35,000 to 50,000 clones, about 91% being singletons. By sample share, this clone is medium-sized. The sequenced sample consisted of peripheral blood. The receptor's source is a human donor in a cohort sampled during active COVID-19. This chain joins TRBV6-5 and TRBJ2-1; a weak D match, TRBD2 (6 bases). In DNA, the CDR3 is TGTGCCAGCAGTTACTCAGGCCAGCGGGTTTACAATGAGCAGTTCTTC. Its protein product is CASSYSGQRVYNEQFF.